The T cell receptor beta chain described here comes from a study of T cell clonality in common variable immunodeficiency. Replacement immunoglobulin had been given to every CVID subject for at least one year. Study conclusions and caveats: Compared with healthy controls, CVID subjects showed increased TCRbeta clonality, mostly in about a third. Shared TCRbeta clones were fewer between CVID subjects than controls. In common variable immunodeficiency, TCR beta chains reportedly carried fewer deletions and N-nucleotide insertions.

Germline assignment: CDR1 SQVTM and CDR2 ANQGSEA. Trimming cost V 3 bases and J 2 bases; bases outside gene matches: 3. This CDR3 comprises 14 residues. The repertoire was sequenced with immunoSEQ multiplex PCR; TCRdb's copy has only in-frame clones and lacks some. The repertoire consists of 28,000 or so clones, none detected only once. This clone was observed at least ten times. Its matching antigen is unknown. The missing CDR3 end, 3 residues past where the read stops, is filled in from the germline J gene. The rearrangement joins TRBV29-1 to TRBJ2-5; TRBD2 agrees at 10 bases. Sequencing input: peripheral blood mononuclear cells. This TCR was recovered from a human donor with common variable immunodeficiency. CDR3 amino acids: CSVEASGRQETQYF. The covered CDR3 bases are TGCAGCGTTGAGGCTAGCGGGAGACAAGAGACC.